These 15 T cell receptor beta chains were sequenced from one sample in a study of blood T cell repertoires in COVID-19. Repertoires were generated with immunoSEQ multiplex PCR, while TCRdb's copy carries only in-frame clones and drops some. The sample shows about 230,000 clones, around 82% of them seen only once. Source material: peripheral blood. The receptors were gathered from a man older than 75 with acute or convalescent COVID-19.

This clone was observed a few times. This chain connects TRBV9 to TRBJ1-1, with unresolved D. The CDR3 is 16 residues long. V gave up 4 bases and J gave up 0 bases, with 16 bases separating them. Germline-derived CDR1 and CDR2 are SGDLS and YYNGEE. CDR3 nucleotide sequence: TGTGCCAGCAGCCCCCAAGTGGGCCTAATGAACACTGAAGCTTTCTTT. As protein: CASSPQVGLMNTEAFF.

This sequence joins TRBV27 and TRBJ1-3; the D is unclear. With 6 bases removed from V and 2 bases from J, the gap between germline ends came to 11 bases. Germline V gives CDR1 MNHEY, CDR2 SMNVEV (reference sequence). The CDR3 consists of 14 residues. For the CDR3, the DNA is TGTGCCAGCAGACCCTGGGCAGCTGGAAACACCATATATTTT. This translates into CASRPWAAGNTIYF.

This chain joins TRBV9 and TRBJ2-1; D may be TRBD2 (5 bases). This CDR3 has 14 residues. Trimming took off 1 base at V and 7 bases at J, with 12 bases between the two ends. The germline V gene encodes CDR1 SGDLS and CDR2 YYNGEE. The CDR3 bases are TGTGCCAGCAGCGTATACGGGGTATCAAATGAGCAGTTCTTC. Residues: CASSVYGVSNEQFF. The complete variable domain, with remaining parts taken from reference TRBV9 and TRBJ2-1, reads DSGVTQTPKHLITATGQRVTLRCSPRSGDLSVYWYQQSLDQGLQFLIQYYNGEERAKGNILERFSAQQFPDLHSELNLSSLELGDSALYFCASSVYGVSNEQFFGPGTRLTVL.

Here the CDR3 reads CASSIVGGTGANVLTF. The CDR3 bases are TGTGCCAGTAGTATAGTCGGGGGTACTGGGGCCAACGTCCTGACTTTC. The genes are TRBV19 and TRBJ2-6; a possible D gene is TRBD2 (6 bases). The germline V gene encodes CDR1 LNHDA and CDR2 SQIVND (reference sequence). The length of the CDR3 is 16 residues. V was trimmed by 1 base and J by 2 bases, leaving 9 bases between them.

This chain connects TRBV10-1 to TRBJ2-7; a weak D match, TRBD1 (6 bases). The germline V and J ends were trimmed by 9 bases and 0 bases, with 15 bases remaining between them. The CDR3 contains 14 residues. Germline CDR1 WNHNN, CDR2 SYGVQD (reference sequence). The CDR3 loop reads CARQRQESSYEQYF. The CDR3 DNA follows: TGCGCCAGGCAACGACAGGAGAGCTCCTACGAGCAGTACTTC.

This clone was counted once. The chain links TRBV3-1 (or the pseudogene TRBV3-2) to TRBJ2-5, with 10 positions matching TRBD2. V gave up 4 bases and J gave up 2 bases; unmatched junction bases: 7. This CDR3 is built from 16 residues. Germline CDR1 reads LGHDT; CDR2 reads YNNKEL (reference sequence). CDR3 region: CASSLQTSGPQETQYF. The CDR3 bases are TGTGCCAGCAGCCTTCAGACTAGCGGGCCACAAGAGACCCAGTACTTC.

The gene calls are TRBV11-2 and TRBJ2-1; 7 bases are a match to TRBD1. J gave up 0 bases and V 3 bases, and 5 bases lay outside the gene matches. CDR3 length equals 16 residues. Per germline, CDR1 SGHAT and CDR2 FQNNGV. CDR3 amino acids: CASSFPGGHSYNEQFF. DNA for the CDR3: TGTGCCAGCAGCTTCCCAGGGGGTCACTCCTACAATGAGCAGTTCTTC.

In nucleotides, the CDR3 is TGTGCCAGCAGTACCGGGACAGGGGTGTGGTCACCCCTCCACTTT. This gives the protein CASSTGTGVWSPLHF. The J gene is TRBJ1-6, the V gene TRBV28, with 10 bases fitting TRBD1. After removal of 5 bases from V and 10 bases from J, the junction contained 8 bases not matched to a gene. Germline assignment: CDR1 MDHEN and CDR2 SYDVKM. This CDR3 spans 15 amino acids.

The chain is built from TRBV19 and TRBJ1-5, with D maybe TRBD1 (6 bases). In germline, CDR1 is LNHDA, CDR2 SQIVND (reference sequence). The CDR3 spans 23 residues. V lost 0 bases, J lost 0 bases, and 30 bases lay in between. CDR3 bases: TGTGCCAGTAGTATAGATCGGGGCAGGGGTCTACTTGCATTACCCGATAGCAATCAGCCCCAGCATTTT. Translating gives CASSIDRGRGLLALPDSNQPQHF.

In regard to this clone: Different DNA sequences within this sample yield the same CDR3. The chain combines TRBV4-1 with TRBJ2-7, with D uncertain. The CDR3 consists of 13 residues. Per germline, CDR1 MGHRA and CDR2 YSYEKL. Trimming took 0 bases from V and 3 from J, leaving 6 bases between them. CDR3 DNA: TGCGCCAGCAGCCAAGAGTCAGGCTACGAGCAGTACTTC. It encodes CASSQESGYEQYF.

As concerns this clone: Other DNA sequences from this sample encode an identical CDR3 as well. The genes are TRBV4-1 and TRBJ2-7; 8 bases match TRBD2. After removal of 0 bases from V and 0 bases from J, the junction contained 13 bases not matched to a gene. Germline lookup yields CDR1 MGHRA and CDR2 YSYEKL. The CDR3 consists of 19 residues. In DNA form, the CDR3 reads TGCGCCAGCAGCCAAGAAGATACGGGGGGGGGACATTACTCCTACGAGCAGTACTTC. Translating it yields CASSQEDTGGGHYSYEQYF.

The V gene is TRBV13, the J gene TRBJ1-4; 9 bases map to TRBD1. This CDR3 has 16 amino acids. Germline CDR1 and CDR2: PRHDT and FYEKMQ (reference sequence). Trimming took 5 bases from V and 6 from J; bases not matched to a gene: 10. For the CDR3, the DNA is TGTGCCAGCAGCCCCACGCCCGGGACAGGGCATGAAAAACTGTTTTTT. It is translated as CASSPTPGTGHEKLFF.

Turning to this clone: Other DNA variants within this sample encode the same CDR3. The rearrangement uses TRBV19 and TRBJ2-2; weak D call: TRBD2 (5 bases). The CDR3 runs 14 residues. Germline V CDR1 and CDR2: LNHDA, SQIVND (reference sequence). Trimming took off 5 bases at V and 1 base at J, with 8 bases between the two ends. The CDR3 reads CASSSAGNTGELFF. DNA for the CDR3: TGTGCCAGTAGTTCCGCGGGGAACACCGGGGAGCTGTTTTTT. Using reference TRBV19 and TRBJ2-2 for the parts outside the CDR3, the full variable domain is DGGITQSPKYLFRKEGQNVTLSCEQNLNHDAMYWYRQDPGQGLRLIYYSQIVNDFQKGDIAEGYSVSREKKESFPLTVTSAQKNPTAFYLCASSSAGNTGELFFGEGSRLTVL.

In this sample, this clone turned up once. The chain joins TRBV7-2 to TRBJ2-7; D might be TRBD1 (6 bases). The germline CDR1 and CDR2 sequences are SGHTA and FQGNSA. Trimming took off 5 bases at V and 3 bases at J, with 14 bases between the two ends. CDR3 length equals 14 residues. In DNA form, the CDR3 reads TGTGCCAGCAGCCCCGGGGACAAACACTACGAGCAGTACTTC. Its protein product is CASSPGDKHYEQYF.

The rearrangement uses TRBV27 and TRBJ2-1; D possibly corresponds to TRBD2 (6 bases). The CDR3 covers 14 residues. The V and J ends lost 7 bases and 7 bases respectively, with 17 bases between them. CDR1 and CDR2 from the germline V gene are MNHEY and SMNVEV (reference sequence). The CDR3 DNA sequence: TGTGCCAGCACGACTATTGGGGGGATGAATGAGCAGTTCTTC. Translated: CASTTIGGMNEQFF.